What follows describes a single TCR beta chain. Its antigen is not known. Profiled with immunoSEQ multiplex PCR; TCRdb holds only in-frame clones, not every one. Here the sample spans 600,000 to 800,000 clones, 72% being singletons. This record comes from a study of shared clonotypes between healthy human individuals. A CD45RA-negative memory subset and a CD45RA+ naive subset were separated from the CD4+ cells. The CDR3 has 16 residues. The V segment lost 1 base and the J segment 8 bases; nucleotides outside the gene matches: 6. Per the germline V gene, CDR1 is MGHDK and CDR2 is SYGVNS. Study-level results: Generally, naive subsets (rather than memory subsets) showed larger estimated richness.

The chain is built from TRBV25-1 and TRBJ2-1; 12 bases map to TRBD2. The sample taken for sequencing was memory CD4+ T cells sorted from blood. Subset in this sample: CD45RA-negative fraction. The receptor comes from a woman aged 30 to 39 in good health. Here the CDR3 reads CASSESTSGSFHEQFF. DNA for the CDR3: TGTGCCAGCAGTGAATCGACTAGCGGGAGTTTCCATGAGCAGTTCTTC.